The 25 T cell receptor beta chains presented below share a single source sample, sequenced in a study of T cells in Graves' hyperthyroidism and ophthalmopathy. TCR beta CDR3 region amplification was performed from RNA transcripts. The HTBI primer set drove a first-round RT-PCR of the TCR CDR3. TCRdb analysed the multiplex PCR reads with MiXCR anew, one entry per CDR3 protein. The table lists 620,000 or so distinct CDR3 sequences, approximately 14% of them singletons. Sequenced input: blood. These receptors all come from a woman in her forties or fifties with Graves' ophthalmopathy.

The chain links TRBV5-4 to TRBJ2-5; the match to TRBD2 covers 7 bases. The CDR3 extends over 17 amino acids. V was clipped by 4 bases and J by 0 bases; unmatched bases: 12. Germline CDR1 is SGHNT and CDR2 is YYREEE (reference sequence). The CDR3 sequence: CASSQDLPGRHQETQYF. The CDR3 DNA is TGTGCCAGCAGCCAAGATTTGCCCGGGAGGCACCAAGAGACCCAGTACTTC.

This clonotype was observed many times. This chain uses TRBV9 with TRBJ2-7; 13 nucleotides line up with TRBD2. The trim removed 0 bases at V and 3 bases at J, leaving 3 bases unmatched. The CDR3 spans 16 residues. Germline V gene sequence: CDR1 SGDLS, CDR2 YYNGEE. CDR3 coding DNA: TGTGCCAGCAGCGTAGGTGGGACTAGCGGGAACTACGAGCAGTACTTC. This sequence encodes CASSVGGTSGNYEQYF.

In its sample, this clonotype was seen many times. V and J are TRBV27 and TRBJ2-2; perhaps TRBD2 as D (5 bases). Germline V CDR1 and CDR2: MNHEY, SMNVEV (reference sequence). Trimming cost V 5 bases and J 4 bases, with 8 bases left between them. This CDR3 comprises 13 residues. This chain's CDR3 is CASSSGPTGELFF. The CDR3, as DNA: TGTGCCAGCAGTAGCGGACCCACCGGGGAGCTGTTTTTT.

Comments on this clonotype: This may stem from a read error, because a much larger clone lies one nucleotide away. This chain connects TRBV7-2 to TRBJ1-1; D gene uncertain. CDR1 is SGHTA, CDR2 FQGNSA, per germline. The CDR3 is 15 amino acids. V lost 3 bases and J lost 5, with 16 bases in between. CDR3 bases: TGTGCCAGCAGCTTTACGGACCCCTCTGGGACTGAAGCTTTCTTT. Translating gives CASSFTDPSGTEAFF.

This clonotype occurred a few times. The chain joins TRBV6-2 or TRBV6-3 to TRBJ2-1; D is possibly TRBD2 (6 bases). Trimming removed 6 bases from V and 4 bases from J, with 10 bases in between. The germline V gene encodes CDR1 MNHEY and CDR2 SVGEGT. The CDR3 is made up of 13 amino acids. In DNA, the CDR3 is TGTGCCAGCAGCCCGGGAGAATACAATGAGCAGTTCTTC. It codes for CASSPGEYNEQFF.

The sample holds many counts of this clonotype. The DNA for the CDR3 is TGTGCCAGCAGCCAAACCCCGGGACTAGCGGGAGGGAAGTACGAGCAGTACTTC. Translation gives CASSQTPGLAGGKYEQYF. V gene TRBV7-9 combines with J gene TRBJ2-7; 16 bases match TRBD2. The V gene end was trimmed by 5 bases and the J gene end by 4 bases; junction bases not matched to a gene: 11. The CDR3 is 18 amino acids. Germline V CDR1 and CDR2: SEHNR, FQNEAQ (reference sequence).

This clonotype has just a few counts. The chain has TRBV9 and TRBJ2-1; tentatively, D is TRBD2 (7 bases). CDR3 length: 16 residues. Germline assignment: CDR1 SGDLS and CDR2 YYNGEE. Trimming left V 2 bases short and J 8 bases short, with 20 bases between. The CDR3 protein is CASSVQLGGGVDEQFF. The CDR3, as DNA: TGTGCCAGCAGCGTCCAATTAGGGGGGGGGGTCGATGAGCAGTTCTTC.

This clonotype was seen only a few times. The DNA of the CDR3 is TGTGCCACTCAGCGAGATAGGAACACTGAAGCTTTCTTT. This translates into CATQRDRNTEAFF. The rearrangement links TRBV6-2 or TRBV6-3 to TRBJ1-1; no definite D call. Germline V gives CDR1 MNHEY, CDR2 SVGEGT. The V end lost 10 bases, the J end lost 1 base, and 13 bases lay between the germline ends. The CDR3 covers 13 residues.

The chain carries TRBV28 and TRBJ1-2; D not resolved. Trimming removed 6 bases at V and 0 bases at J, with 20 bases between. The CDR3 contains 17 residues. The germline CDR1 and CDR2 sequences are MDHEN and SYDVKM. CDR3 in amino acids: CASSPVRLNRSNYGYTF. The CDR3, as DNA: TGTGCCAGCAGCCCAGTGAGGCTCAACCGCTCTAACTATGGCTACACCTTC.

This clonotype appeared many times. The chain couples TRBV5-1 to TRBJ2-2; D is undetermined. Per germline, CDR1 SGHRS and CDR2 YFSETQ. CDR3 length equals 14 residues. V was cut by 5 bases and J by 0 bases, with 8 bases left in between. CDR3 bases: TGCGCCAGCAGGCTCCAGCCGAACACCGGGGAGCTGTTTTTT. The encoded protein is CASRLQPNTGELFF.

The genes are TRBV28 and TRBJ1-1, with D maybe TRBD1 (6 bases). V was trimmed by 3 bases and J by 4 bases, leaving 15 bases between them. This CDR3 region has 15 residues. In germline, CDR1 is MDHEN, CDR2 SYDVKM. The CDR3 here is CASSLGGARGTEAFF. The CDR3 DNA reads TGTGCCAGCAGTTTGGGGGGGGCTCGCGGCACTGAAGCTTTCTTT. Drawing the rest from reference TRBV28 and TRBJ1-1, the complete variable domain is DVKVTQSSRYLVKRTGEKVFLECVQDMDHENMFWYRQDPGLGLRLIYFSYDVKMKEKGDIPEGYSVSREKKERFSLILESASTNQTSMYLCASSLGGARGTEAFFGQGTRLTVV.

This clonotype showed up many times. The V call is TRBV30, the J call TRBJ1-5; tentatively, D is TRBD1 (5 bases). V lost 1 base, J lost 0 bases, and 7 bases lay in between. The V gene's germline CDR1 is GTSNPN and CDR2 SVGIG (reference sequence). This CDR3 is built from 14 residues. The CDR3 nucleotides read TGTGCCTGGAGTGAGGGGAATAGCAATCAGCCCCAGCATTTT. Translation gives CAWSEGNSNQPQHF. Together with reference TRBV30 and TRBJ1-5, the CDR3 gives the full variable domain: SQTIHQWPATLVQPVGSPLSLECTVEGTSNPNLYWYRQAAGRGLQLLFYSVGIGQISSEVPQNLSASRPQDRQFILSSKKLLLSDSGFYLCAWSEGNSNQPQHFGDGTRLSIL.

This clonotype appeared many times. The chain combines TRBV10-3 with TRBJ2-1, with 14 positions matching TRBD2. V dropped 7 bases and J dropped 9; count of bases not matched to a gene: 14. CDR3 length: 17 amino acids. The V gene's germline CDR1 is ENHRY and CDR2 SYGVKD. DNA of the CDR3: TGTGCCATCACCGGATCGGGACTAGCGGGAGTTCTCGGTGAGCAGTTCTTC. The encoded protein is CAITGSGLAGVLGEQFF.

The V call is TRBV9, the J call TRBJ1-3; D might be TRBD1 (5 bases). Germline loops: CDR1 SGDLS, CDR2 YYNGEE. This CDR3 region has 14 residues. The germline V and J ends were trimmed by 3 bases and 2 bases, with 9 bases remaining between them. Written as DNA, the CDR3 is TGTGCCAGCAGCGGTCAGGGTACTGGAAACACCATATATTTT. This codes for CASSGQGTGNTIYF.

This chain connects TRBV28 to TRBJ2-3; TRBD1 matches at 9 bases. CDR3 length: 15 amino acids. Germline CDR1 is MDHEN and CDR2 is SYDVKM. The trim removed 8 bases at V and 2 bases at J, leaving 8 bases unmatched. The CDR3 is CASCRDRASTDTQYF. The CDR3 DNA reads TGTGCCAGCTGCCGGGACAGGGCCTCCACAGATACGCAGTATTTT.

There are a few counts of this clonotype. V usage is TRBV20-1 and J usage is TRBJ2-7; D perhaps matches TRBD2 (5 bases). Germline lookup yields CDR1 DFQATT and CDR2 SNEGSKA (reference sequence). The CDR3 has 12 amino acids. Between the trimmed V and J ends, which lost 3 bases and 5 bases, there was a span of 11 bases. The CDR3 sequence is CSARDSLHEQYF. In nucleotides, the CDR3 is TGCAGTGCTAGGGACTCCCTTCACGAGCAGTACTTC.

This clonotype was seen at least ten times. The chain has TRBV7-9 and TRBJ1-2; D gene ambiguous. This CDR3 is 15 amino acids long. Germline V gives CDR1 SEHNR, CDR2 FQNEAQ (reference sequence). Trimming pared 3 bases from V and 7 bases from J, leaving 18 bases between. The CDR3 DNA follows: TGTGCCAGCAGCTTTTATGAGGGTGGGGATTTTGGCTACACCTTC. Residues: CASSFYEGGDFGYTF. The complete variable domain, with remaining parts taken from reference TRBV7-9 and TRBJ1-2, reads DTGVSQNPRHKITKRGQNVTFRCDPISEHNRLYWYRQTLGQGPEFLTYFQNEAQLEKSRLLSDRFSAERPKGSFSTLEIQRTEQGDSAMYLCASSFYEGGDFGYTFGSGTRLTVV.

This clonotype was seen repeatedly, ten times or more. The V gene is TRBV28, the J gene TRBJ2-1; unclear D gene. CDR3 length equals 14 residues. V was pared by 4 bases and J by 6 bases, with 13 bases between. The V gene's germline CDR1 is MDHEN and CDR2 SYDVKM. The CDR3 reads CASSSLGASNEQFF. Written as DNA, the CDR3 is TGTGCCAGCAGTTCCCTAGGAGCGAGCAATGAGCAGTTCTTC. The full variable domain, rest sourced from reference TRBV28 and TRBJ2-1, is DVKVTQSSRYLVKRTGEKVFLECVQDMDHENMFWYRQDPGLGLRLIYFSYDVKMKEKGDIPEGYSVSREKKERFSLILESASTNQTSMYLCASSSLGASNEQFFGPGTRLTVL.

There are a few counts of this clonotype. The V call is TRBV12-3 or TRBV12-4, the J call TRBJ2-1; D is unclear. V was clipped by 3 bases and J by 9 bases, with 9 bases between them. CDR3 length: 12 amino acids. The CDR3 here is CASSLGDREQFF. The CDR3 nucleotides read TGTGCCAGCAGTTTGGGTGATCGTGAGCAGTTCTTC.

Turning to this clonotype: This may arise from a read error, as a much more abundant clone is one base away. The chain uses TRBV20-1 and TRBJ2-7, with 10 bases lining up with TRBD1. Germline lookup yields CDR1 DFQATT and CDR2 SNEGSKA (reference sequence). The CDR3 runs to 15 residues. The DNA for the CDR3 is TGCGGTGCTAGAGGGGACAGGGGAACTCTCTACGAGCAGTACTTC. This encodes CGARGDRGTLYEQYF.

The chain has TRBV20-1 and TRBJ1-2, with a possible D match to TRBD1 (5 bases). Trimming stripped 3 bases from V and 0 bases from J, with 14 bases between. Germline CDR1 DFQATT, CDR2 SNEGSKA (reference sequence). The CDR3 is 15 residues long. The CDR3: CSARTAPPANYGYTF. The CDR3 nucleotides read TGCAGTGCTAGGACAGCTCCTCCTGCTAACTATGGCTACACCTTC.

This clonotype was detected many times. The genes are TRBV7-9 and TRBJ1-2, with D perhaps TRBD1 (5 bases). Germline-derived CDR1 and CDR2 are SEHNR and FQNEAQ (reference sequence). CDR3 length: 15 amino acids. V shed 5 bases and J shed 4 bases, with 17 bases lying between them. The CDR3 is CASSPPGVTGYGYTF. The CDR3 DNA is TGTGCCAGCAGCCCCCCCGGCGTTACAGGCTATGGCTACACCTTC. Using reference TRBV7-9 and TRBJ1-2 for the parts outside the CDR3, the full variable domain is DTGVSQNPRHKITKRGQNVTFRCDPISEHNRLYWYRQTLGQGPEFLTYFQNEAQLEKSRLLSDRFSAERPKGSFSTLEIQRTEQGDSAMYLCASSPPGVTGYGYTFGSGTRLTVV.

This clonotype was seen only a few times. The chain employs TRBV4-3 and TRBJ1-1; D ambiguous. This CDR3 comprises 15 residues. The germline V and J ends were trimmed by 1 base and 3 bases, with 12 bases remaining between them. Per germline, CDR1 LGHNA and CDR2 YSLEER. CDR3 sequence: CASSQVTGRDTEAFF. The CDR3 DNA is TGCGCCAGCAGCCAAGTTACTGGAAGGGACACTGAAGCTTTCTTT.

V and J are TRBV6-1 and TRBJ1-5; TRBD1 matches at 12 bases. The junction had 10 bases not matched to a gene; V was cut back by 5 bases and J by 8 bases. Germline V gives CDR1 MNHNS, CDR2 SASEGT. This CDR3 region has 16 residues. The CDR3 spells CASSPLGQGAPEPQHF. As DNA, the CDR3 is TGTGCCAGCAGTCCATTGGGACAGGGGGCCCCGGAGCCCCAGCATTTT.

This clonotype occurred many times. The chain combines TRBV29-1 with TRBJ2-7; the match to TRBD1 covers 11 bases. This CDR3 contains 16 residues. Per germline, CDR1 SQVTM and CDR2 ANQGSEA. The ends lost 5 bases at V and 4 bases at J; junction bases unmatched: 13. The CDR3 is CSVQGGTGGPAYEQYF. The CDR3 bases are TGCAGCGTTCAAGGTGGGACAGGGGGACCAGCTTACGAGCAGTACTTC.